This TCR beta chain stems from a study of control samples from healthy donors and cancer patients. CDR3 length: 15 amino acids. Germline lookup yields CDR1 KGHSH and CDR2 LQKENI. The germline V and J ends were trimmed by 6 bases and 4 bases, with 16 bases remaining between them. Assay used: immunoSEQ multiplex PCR; TCRdb lists only in-frame clones, some missing. This table has about 97,000 clones, 80% to 90% appearing once. This clone was recorded a few times. Material for sequencing was blood. The rearrangement links TRBV18 to TRBJ1-3; D remains ambiguous. The TCR sequence derives from a man aged 25-45 years in good health. The CDR3 protein is CASSDISASGNTIYF. For the CDR3, the DNA is TGTGCCAGCTCCGACATTTCGGCCTCCGGAAACACCATATATTTT.